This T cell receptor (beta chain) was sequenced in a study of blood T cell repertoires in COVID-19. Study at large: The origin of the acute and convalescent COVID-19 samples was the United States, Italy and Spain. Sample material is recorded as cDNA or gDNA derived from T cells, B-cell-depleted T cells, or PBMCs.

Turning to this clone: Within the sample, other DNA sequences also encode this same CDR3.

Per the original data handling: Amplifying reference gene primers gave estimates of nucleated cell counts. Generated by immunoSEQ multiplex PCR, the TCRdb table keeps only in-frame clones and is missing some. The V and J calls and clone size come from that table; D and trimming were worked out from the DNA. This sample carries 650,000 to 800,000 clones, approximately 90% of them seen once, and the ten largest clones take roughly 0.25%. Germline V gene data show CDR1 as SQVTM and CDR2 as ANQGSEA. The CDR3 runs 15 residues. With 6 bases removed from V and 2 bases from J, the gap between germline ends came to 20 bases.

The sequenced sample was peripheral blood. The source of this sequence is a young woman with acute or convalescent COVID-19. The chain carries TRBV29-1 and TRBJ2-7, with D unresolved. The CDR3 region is CSVREFPGHTYEQYF. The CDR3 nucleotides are TGCAGCGTCCGCGAATTCCCGGGTCACACCTACGAGCAGTACTTC.